This record looks at one TCR beta chain sequence and its context. With V trimmed by 6 bases and J by 4 bases, 5 bases remained unmatched. Germline assignment: CDR1 MNHNY and CDR2 SVGAGI (reference sequence). CDR3 length: 14 residues. This sample is drawn from a study of control samples from healthy donors and cancer patients. Sequencing was performed with immunoSEQ multiplex PCR; in TCRdb, only in-frame clones are kept and a portion is missing. The sample consists of roughly 450,000 clones, more than 80% of them appearing once. The origin of this receptor is a man between 40 and 49 years old with head and neck cancer. The sample comprised PBMCs. The rearrangement uses TRBV6-6 and TRBJ2-2; TRBD1 aligns across 7 bases. CDR3 amino acids: CASSPGTATGELFF. CDR3 nucleotides: TGTGCCAGCAGCCCCGGGACAGCCACCGGGGAGCTGTTTTTT.